This T cell receptor (beta chain) derives from a study of blood T cells in healthy people across ages. Whole-study findings and limits: Calculation of diversity from one million T cells yielded estimates considered to be underestimates.

Trimming stripped 5 bases from V and 0 bases from J, with 14 bases between. The CDR3 length is 16 residues. Germline assignment: CDR1 SGHAT and CDR2 FQNNGV. This clonotype has more than one count but fewer than ten. Its antigen is not known. Extractions gave at least 6 micrograms of total RNA per sample. The use of a sample-barcoded 5' primer and a J-beta primer mix characterized a second PCR of roughly 7 to 11 cycles. TCRdb used MiXCR to reprocess the 5' RACE reads, holding one entry per CDR3 protein. The data show 750,000 to 950,000 distinct CDR3 sequences, about 48% seen once. The sequence was obtained from an elderly man in good health. Material for sequencing was blood. This chain uses TRBV11-2 with TRBJ2-4, with D possibly TRBD1 on 5 matching bases. In DNA, the CDR3 is TGTGCCAGCAGCCCCTCCAGACAGCTAGCCAAAAACATTCAGTACTTC. It translates to CASSPSRQLAKNIQYF.